One sample yielded the 9 T cell receptor beta chains listed below, sequenced in a study of T cell repertoires in cytomegalovirus infection. A single record per CDR3 protein comes from TCRdb applying MiXCR to the reads. The sample lists roughly 640,000 distinct CDR3 sequences, roughly a quarter occurring once. Sequenced: CD8+ T cells from PBMCs. These receptors were obtained from a human donor in good health (CMV status not recorded). Some clones in this sample may be carry-over from other donors' samples.

The chain recombines TRBV6-6 with TRBJ2-3; 9 bases align to TRBD2. This CDR3 is 14 amino acids long. Germline V CDR1 and CDR2: MNHNY, SVGAGI (reference sequence). The V and J ends lost 7 bases and 5 bases, in that order; junction bases with no gene match: 7. The CDR3 coding sequence is TGTGCCAGCAAACAGCGGGGGGATTTAGATACGCAGTATTTT. It yields the protein CASKQRGDLDTQYF.

The J gene is TRBJ1-1, the V gene TRBV6-5; TRBD1 is a possible D gene (5 bases). Germline values: CDR1 MNHEY, CDR2 SVGAGI. This CDR3 contains 17 residues. The V end was cut by 0 bases, the J end by 1 base, with 15 bases between. This CDR3 is CASSYSVQGLTNTEAFF. The DNA of the CDR3 is TGTGCCAGCAGTTACTCTGTCCAGGGCCTTACGAACACTGAAGCTTTCTTT.

Notes on this clonotype: A much larger clone lies a single base off, so this may be a read error. This chain joins TRBV7-2 and TRBJ1-4; 11 nucleotides match TRBD1. With 5 bases clipped from V and 0 bases from J, the junction kept 11 bases outside the gene matches. The germline CDR1 and CDR2 sequences are SGHTA and FQGNSA. The CDR3 has 19 residues. The CDR3 sequence: CASSVPGQGVETTNEKLFF. The CDR3 DNA sequence: TGTGCCAGCAGCGTCCCGGGACAGGGGGTCGAAACAACTAATGAAAAACTGTTTTTT.

This clonotype was detected ten times or more. The chain recombines TRBV7-6 with TRBJ1-1, with 8 bases fitting TRBD1. After removal of 5 bases from V and 1 base from J, the junction contained 9 bases not matched to a gene. Germline V gives CDR1 SGHVS, CDR2 FNYEAQ. The CDR3 sequence is 16 residues long. CDR3 residues: CASSLNRGSSNTEAFF. CDR3 bases: TGTGCCAGCAGCCTAAACAGGGGGTCATCGAACACTGAAGCTTTCTTT.

This clonotype was seen a handful of times. V is TRBV7-9 and J is TRBJ2-6, with a possible D match to TRBD1 (5 bases). Per the germline V gene, CDR1 is SEHNR and CDR2 is FQNEAQ (reference sequence). The length of the CDR3 is 15 residues. V lost 4 bases, J lost 0 bases, and 7 bases lay in between. As DNA, the CDR3 is TGTGCCAGCAGCTCGACAGACTCTGGGGCCAACGTCCTGACTTTC. Its protein is CASSSTDSGANVLTF.

On this clonotype: Being one base from a much bigger clone, this may be a read error. The rearrangement joins TRBV7-6 to TRBJ1-4; the D gene is possibly TRBD1 (5 bases). This CDR3 contains 15 residues. CDR1 is SGHVS, CDR2 FNYEAQ, per germline. The CDR3 nucleotides are TGTGTCAGCAGCACTTCCGGGACCTGGGGTGAAAAACTGTTTTTT. It translates to CVSSTSGTWGEKLFF.

This clonotype has just a few counts. CDR3 nucleotide sequence: TGTGCCAGCAGCCTAATCGACAGCCCTCGGAATGAGCAGTTCTTC. The encoded protein is CASSLIDSPRNEQFF. V gene TRBV7-3 combines with J gene TRBJ2-1, with a tentative D call TRBD1 (5 bases). CDR3 length: 15 residues. Trimming took off 5 bases at V and 7 bases at J, with 18 bases between the two ends. Germline V gives CDR1 SGHTA, CDR2 FQGTGA.

This clonotype has a handful of counts. The genes are TRBV5-1 and TRBJ2-1; 8 bases line up with TRBD2. The V gene end was trimmed by 4 bases and the J gene end by 8 bases; junction bases not matched to a gene: 11. Germline loops: CDR1 SGHRS, CDR2 YFSETQ. This CDR3 contains 15 residues. DNA of the CDR3: TGCGCCAGCAGCGTGCGGGGGGCCCTACAGGATGAGCAGTTCTTC. The encoded protein is CASSVRGALQDEQFF.

The chain joins TRBV27 to TRBJ2-5, with D unclear. The germline CDR1 and CDR2 sequences are MNHEY and SMNVEV (reference sequence). The CDR3 length is 14 residues. Between the trimmed V and J ends, which lost 3 bases and 5 bases, there was a span of 13 bases. The chain's CDR3 is CASSLVGEHETQYF. CDR3 DNA sequence: TGTGCCAGCAGTTTGGTCGGTGAGCACGAGACCCAGTACTTC.